The 30 T cell receptor beta chains below were found in one sample sequenced in a study of blood T cells in healthy people across ages (dated by TCRdb to between 2014 and 2016). Library prep was done by 5' RACE. A second 7 to 11 cycle PCR used a sample-barcoded 5' primer and a J-beta primer mix. TCRdb reprocessed the public reads (quality trimming at Q25 with fastp, clone calling with MiXCR) and kept in-frame beta chains. Rows with one shared CDR3 protein collapse into an entry with the most common genes and DNA. Within this sample are some 1,800,000 distinct CDR3 sequences, with approximately 39% of them counted one time only. In total, the top ten clones hold around 23% of the sample. The sequencing input was blood. The source is a human donor in good health.

This clonotype was detected ten times or more. V usage is TRBV7-2 and J usage is TRBJ2-1, with D unresolved. V lost 1 base and J lost 4, with 5 bases in between. Per the germline V gene, CDR1 is SGHTA and CDR2 is FQGNSA. The CDR3 has 13 amino acids. The CDR3 DNA reads as TGTGCCAGCAGCTTAGTAAGATACAATGAGCAGTTCTTC. Translation: CASSLVRYNEQFF.

This clonotype was found a few times. The gene calls are TRBV4-3 and TRBJ2-1; D ambiguous. The CDR3 loop spans 13 amino acids. CDR1 and CDR2 (germline): LGHNA, YSLEER. The V gene lost 0 bases and the J gene lost 7 bases, with 7 bases spanning the gap. CDR3 protein: CASSQDMGNEQFF. CDR3 sequence (DNA): TGCGCCAGCAGCCAAGATATGGGAAATGAGCAGTTCTTC.

This clonotype was recorded at least ten times. The chain combines TRBV10-2 with TRBJ2-3; unclear D gene. CDR3 length equals 11 residues. The germline gives CDR1 WSHSY, CDR2 SAAADI. Deletions cut 8 bases from V and 4 bases from J, with 7 bases between. CDR3 sequence: CASGVPDTQYF. In nucleotides, the CDR3 is TGCGCCAGCGGGGTCCCAGATACGCAGTATTTT.

The V gene is TRBV7-2, the J gene TRBJ2-7; no definite D call. Germline CDR1 and CDR2: SGHTA and FQGNSA. Trimming cost V 1 base and J 0 bases, with 10 bases left between them. The CDR3 has 15 amino acids. CDR3 loop: CASSLGILYSYEQYF. The CDR3 DNA reads TGTGCCAGCAGCTTAGGGATCTTATACTCCTACGAGCAGTACTTC.

This clonotype has just a few counts. Here the CDR3 DNA reads TGTGCCAGCAGCGGCCCCCTAGCGGGGGCCTACAATGAGCAGTTCTTC. This codes for CASSGPLAGAYNEQFF. The rearrangement joins TRBV13 to TRBJ2-1, with 10 bases lining up with TRBD2. V lost 5 bases, J lost 2 bases, and 6 bases stayed unmatched. This CDR3 is built from 16 residues. The V gene's germline CDR1 is PRHDT and CDR2 FYEKMQ (reference sequence).

As to this clonotype: The junction and the germline gene differ at one end; a read error may be behind it. The J gene is TRBJ2-1, the V gene TRBV7-9; D unresolved. The CDR3 covers 16 residues. Per germline, CDR1 SEHNR and CDR2 FQNEAQ (reference sequence). The CDR3, as DNA: TGTGCCGGCAGCCCCTCTAGGAGACCACCTTACAATGAGCGGTTCTTC. As protein: CAGSPSRRPPYNERFF.

The chain combines TRBV6-2 or TRBV6-3 with TRBJ2-5; unclear D gene. V lost 8 bases and J 7 bases, leaving 14 bases between the germline ends. CDR3 size: 12 residues. Germline V gene data show CDR1 as MNHEY and CDR2 as SVGEGT. CDR3 DNA sequence: TGTGCCAGCTCGCCGGAGCCAGGGACCCAGTACTTC. Encoded protein: CASSPEPGTQYF.

The chain has TRBV15 and TRBJ2-1; D uncertain. The V end was cut by 1 base, the J end by 8 bases, with 18 bases between. This CDR3 has 16 amino acids. CDR1 is LNHNV and CDR2 is YYDKDF in the germline V gene (reference sequence). CDR3 region: CATSRGAAYFSDEQFF. The CDR3 coding sequence is TGTGCCACCAGCAGAGGGGCTGCCTACTTTTCGGATGAGCAGTTCTTC.

This chain links TRBV29-1 with TRBJ1-2, with TRBD1 matching 7 bases. The CDR3 is 13 amino acids. J lost 3 bases, V lost 8 bases, and 9 bases had no gene match. Germline CDR1 is SQVTM and CDR2 is ANQGSEA. CDR3 DNA: TGCAGCATCTCCCGGGACAGAGACTATGGCTACACCTTC. As protein: CSISRDRDYGYTF. Variable domain in full (rest from reference TRBV29-1 and TRBJ1-2): SAVISQKPSRDICQRGTSLTIQCQVDSQVTMMFWYRQQPGQSLTLIATANQGSEATYESGFVIDKFPISRPNLTFSTLTVSNMSPEDSSIYLCSISRDRDYGYTFGSGTRLTVV.

This chain links TRBV15 with TRBJ2-7; 15 bases align to TRBD2. Germline V gene data show CDR1 as LNHNV and CDR2 as YYDKDF (reference sequence). V dropped 0 bases and J dropped 0; count of bases not matched to a gene: 12. The CDR3 extends over 21 amino acids. The CDR3 is CATSRDYLGLAGGRSSYEQYF. In nucleotides, the CDR3 is TGTGCCACCAGCAGAGATTATCTGGGACTAGCGGGGGGTAGGAGCTCCTACGAGCAGTACTTC. Complete variable domain (other parts from reference TRBV15 and TRBJ2-7): DAMVIQNPRYQVTQFGKPVTLSCSQTLNHNVMYWYQQKSSQAPKLLFHYYDKDFNNEADTPDNFQSRRPNTSFCFLDIRSPGLGDTAMYLCATSRDYLGLAGGRSSYEQYFGPGTRLTVT.

The J gene is TRBJ1-6, the V gene TRBV6-5; D is uncertain. The germline V gene encodes CDR1 MNHEY and CDR2 SVGAGI. Trimming took off 8 bases at V and 10 bases at J, with 9 bases between the two ends. The CDR3 runs to 11 residues. The CDR3 nucleotides read TGTGCCAGCGGGCAGCCCTCACCCCTCCACTTT. Translation: CASGQPSPLHF.

This clonotype was found a few times. This sequence joins TRBV6-6 and TRBJ2-7, with 10 bases lining up with TRBD1. V lost 7 bases, J lost 5 bases, and 5 bases stayed unmatched. Germline V gene lookup returns CDR1 MNHNY and CDR2 SVGAGI (reference sequence). The CDR3 loop spans 13 amino acids. The CDR3 DNA follows: TGTGCCAGCACGACGACAGGGGGCGACGAGCAGTACTTC. Protein: CASTTTGGDEQYF.

This clonotype has only a few counts. CDR3 sequence: CASSFQPDKNTGELFF. CDR3 nucleotide sequence: TGCGCCAGCAGCTTCCAGCCGGACAAGAACACCGGGGAGCTGTTTTTT. The chain carries TRBV5-1 and TRBJ2-2; a weak D match, TRBD1 (5 bases). The V gene's germline CDR1 is SGHRS and CDR2 YFSETQ. V lost 2 bases, J lost 1 base, and 12 bases lay in between. CDR3 size: 16 residues.

This clonotype was counted between two and nine times. The chain employs TRBV29-1 and TRBJ2-1, with 11 nucleotides matching TRBD2. This CDR3 comprises 14 residues. V gave up 5 bases and J gave up 7 bases; unmatched junction bases: 7. Germline V lookup: CDR1 SQVTM, CDR2 ANQGSEA. The CDR3 DNA is TGCAGCGTTAGGTTAGCGGGGGGGACGAATGAGCAGTTCTTC. Protein product: CSVRLAGGTNEQFF.

This rearrangement joins TRBV20-1 to TRBJ2-3, with a tentative D call TRBD2 (6 bases). Trimming stripped 6 bases from V and 0 bases from J, with 13 bases between. The CDR3 consists of 14 residues. The V gene's germline CDR1 is DFQATT and CDR2 SNEGSKA (reference sequence). CDR3 sequence (DNA): TGCAGTGCCCTGAGACTAGATAGCACAGATACGCAGTATTTT. Protein: CSALRLDSTDTQYF.

This clonotype was seen more than once but under ten times. The chain is built from TRBV12-3 or TRBV12-4 and TRBJ2-1; tentatively, D is TRBD2 (6 bases). The CDR3 is 14 amino acids. Trimming removed 6 bases from V and 8 bases from J, with 17 bases in between. CDR3: CASSSLQWGDEQFF. CDR3 nucleotides: TGTGCCAGCAGCTCCCTCCAATGGGGGGATGAGCAGTTCTTC.

The chain's CDR3 is CASSVDGGEGSGSPLHF. The CDR3 DNA reads as TGTGCCAGCAGCGTGGACGGAGGGGAAGGATCAGGTTCACCCCTCCACTTT. This sequence joins TRBV9 and TRBJ1-6; D is perhaps TRBD1 (5 bases). V lost 2 bases and J lost 9, with 21 bases in between. The CDR3 spans 17 residues. CDR1 SGDLS and CDR2 YYNGEE come from the germline V gene.

This chain joins TRBV7-3 and TRBJ2-3, with D hard to call. Germline V gene sequence: CDR1 SGHTA, CDR2 FQGTGA. The V end was cut by 10 bases, the J end by 7 bases, with 3 bases between. This CDR3 contains 8 residues. The CDR3 nucleotides are TGTGCCATCCATACGCAGTATTTT. As protein: CAIHTQYF. The entire variable domain, with the rest obtained from reference TRBV7-3 and TRBJ2-3, is as follows: GAGVSQTPSNKVTEKGKYVELRCDPISGHTALYWYRQSLGQGPEFLIYFQGTGAADDSGLPNDRFFAVRPEGSVSTLKIQRTERGDSAVYLCAIHTQYFGPGTRLTVL.

The V call is TRBV20-1, the J call TRBJ2-3, with no clear D. Trimming cost V 2 bases and J 0 bases, with 9 bases left between them. There are 14 residues in the CDR3. Germline V gene sequence: CDR1 DFQATT, CDR2 SNEGSKA (reference sequence). The chain's CDR3 is CSARSWSSTDTQYF. The CDR3 DNA is TGCAGTGCTAGATCCTGGTCGAGCACAGATACGCAGTATTTT.

This clonotype was counted a few times. The gene calls are TRBV7-8 and TRBJ2-5; D gene unclear. Trimming stripped 1 base from V and 0 bases from J, with 18 bases between. Germline assignment: CDR1 SGHVS and CDR2 FQNEAQ. The CDR3 is 18 residues long. Here the CDR3 DNA reads TGTGCCAGCAGCTTAGGGCTTTCATGGGCCACGTACCAAGAGACCCAGTACTTC. This translates into CASSLGLSWATYQETQYF. The whole variable domain, filled in from reference TRBV7-8 and TRBJ2-5, reads GAGVSQSPRYKVAKRGQDVALRCDPISGHVSLFWYQQALGQGPEFLTYFQNEAQLDKSGLPSDRFFAERPEGSVSTLKIQRTQQEDSAVYLCASSLGLSWATYQETQYFGPGTRLLVL.

This clonotype came up once. Germline is not matched at one junction end, which may reflect a read error. This chain links TRBV3-1 with TRBJ1-2; D unresolved. The CDR3 totals 13 residues. Germline V CDR1 and CDR2: LGHDT, YNNKEL (reference sequence). CDR3 in amino acids: CASSHRVDYSYTF. For the CDR3, the DNA is TGTGCCAGCAGCCATAGGGTCGACTATAGCTACACCTTC.

The chain combines TRBV10-3 with TRBJ2-7, with 7 nucleotides matching TRBD1. The CDR3 sequence is 16 residues long. CDR1 is ENHRY, CDR2 SYGVKD, per germline. The V and J ends lost 2 bases and 4 bases, in that order; junction bases with no gene match: 11. CDR3 bases: TGTGCCATCAGTGAGGGGGACAGCCGAACGGGTTACGAGCAGTACTTC. Protein: CAISEGDSRTGYEQYF.

The table lists this clonotype with a few counts. This chain uses TRBV29-1 with TRBJ2-1, with D maybe TRBD1 (6 bases). Germline CDR1 SQVTM, CDR2 ANQGSEA. The V and J ends lost 6 bases and 7 bases respectively, with 19 bases between them. The CDR3 is 14 amino acids. The chain's CDR3 is CSVGQWGTGNEQFF. The CDR3 DNA follows: TGCAGCGTAGGACAGTGGGGTACTGGGAATGAGCAGTTCTTC.

This chain links TRBV11-2 with TRBJ2-3; the D is unclear. Trimming shortened V by 6 bases and J by 7 bases, and 20 bases separated the two germline ends. Germline loops: CDR1 SGHAT, CDR2 FQNNGV. The CDR3 has 15 amino acids. CDR3 protein: CASRSPPPGMNTQYF. The CDR3 DNA reads TGTGCCAGCAGGTCCCCACCACCGGGTATGAATACGCAGTATTTT.

This clonotype was detected a few times. The chain has TRBV29-1 and TRBJ1-2, with D hard to call. The CDR3 loop spans 11 amino acids. Trimming removed 6 bases from V and 10 bases from J, with 15 bases in between. Germline V gene lookup returns CDR1 SQVTM and CDR2 ANQGSEA. The CDR3 DNA sequence: TGCAGCGTCCTGGGCCAGGAGGCCTACACCTTC. Translation: CSVLGQEAYTF.

This clonotype has just a few counts. The chain uses TRBV11-2 and TRBJ1-2; TRBD1 matches at 9 bases. CDR3 size: 17 residues. The germline V gene encodes CDR1 SGHAT and CDR2 FQNNGV. Trimming removed 0 bases from V and 4 bases from J; junction bases left unmatched: 9. The CDR3 region is CASSLDGTGIQGYGYTF. In DNA form, the CDR3 reads TGTGCCAGCAGCTTAGATGGGACAGGGATTCAAGGCTATGGCTACACCTTC. Complete variable domain (other parts from reference TRBV11-2 and TRBJ1-2): EAGVAQSPRYKIIEKRQSVAFWCNPISGHATLYWYQQILGQGPKLLIQFQNNGVVDDSQLPKDRFSAERLKGVDSTLKIQPAKLEDSAVYLCASSLDGTGIQGYGYTFGSGTRLTVV.

The genes are TRBV14 and TRBJ2-3, with D hard to call. V was pared by 0 bases and J by 2 bases, with 12 bases between. The CDR3 runs 16 residues. Germline CDR1 and CDR2: SGHDN and FVKESK. The CDR3, as DNA: TGTGCCAGCAGCCAAGATTGGCAGGTCTACACAGATACGCAGTATTTT. Protein: CASSQDWQVYTDTQYF.

This clonotype has just one count. The gene calls are TRBV5-5 and TRBJ1-5; 7 bases line up with TRBD1. Germline values: CDR1 SGHKS, CDR2 YYEKEE (reference sequence). With V trimmed by 1 base and J by 0 bases, 7 bases remained unmatched. The CDR3 has 17 amino acids. CDR3 DNA sequence: TGTGCCAGCAGCTTGTATCAGGGGGTAGCTAGCAATCAGCCCCAGCATTTT. It encodes CASSLYQGVASNQPQHF.

The CDR3: CASSQEWHPTEQFF. CDR3 nucleotide sequence: TGTGCCAGCAGCCAAGAATGGCACCCCACCGAGCAGTTCTTC. This chain uses TRBV3-1 with TRBJ2-1; D is unresolved. The CDR3 is made up of 14 amino acids. From germline, CDR1 is LGHDT and CDR2 YNNKEL (reference sequence). Trimming cost V 0 bases and J 10 bases, with 13 bases left between them.

CDR3 DNA: TGCGCCAGCAGCTTGGATACAGGGGTGAACACTGAAGCTTTCTTT. This translates into CASSLDTGVNTEAFF. The rearrangement links TRBV5-1 to TRBJ1-1; 7 bases line up with TRBD1. The CDR3 extends over 15 amino acids. The V gene's germline CDR1 is SGHRS and CDR2 YFSETQ. With V trimmed by 0 bases and J by 0 bases, 2 bases remained unmatched.